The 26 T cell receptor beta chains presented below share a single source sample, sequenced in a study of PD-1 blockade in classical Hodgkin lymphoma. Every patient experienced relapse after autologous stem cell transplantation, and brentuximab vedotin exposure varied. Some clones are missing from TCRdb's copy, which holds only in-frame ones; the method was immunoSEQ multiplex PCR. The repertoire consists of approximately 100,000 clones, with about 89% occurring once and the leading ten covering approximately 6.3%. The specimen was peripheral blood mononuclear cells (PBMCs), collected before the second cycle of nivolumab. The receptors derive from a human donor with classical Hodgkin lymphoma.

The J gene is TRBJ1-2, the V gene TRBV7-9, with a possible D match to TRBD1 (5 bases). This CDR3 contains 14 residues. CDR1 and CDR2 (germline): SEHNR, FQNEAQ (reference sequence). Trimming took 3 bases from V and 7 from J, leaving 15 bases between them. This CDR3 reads CASSLGDGVRGYTF. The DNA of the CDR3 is TGTGCCAGCAGCTTGGGGGACGGGGTACGTGGCTACACCTTC.

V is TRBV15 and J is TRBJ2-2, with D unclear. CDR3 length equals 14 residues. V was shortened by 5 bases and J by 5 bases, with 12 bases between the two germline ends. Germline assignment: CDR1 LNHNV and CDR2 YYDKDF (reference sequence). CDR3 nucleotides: TGTGCCACCAGCGGCGATTACGGGACCGGGGAGCTGTTTTTT. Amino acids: CATSGDYGTGELFF.

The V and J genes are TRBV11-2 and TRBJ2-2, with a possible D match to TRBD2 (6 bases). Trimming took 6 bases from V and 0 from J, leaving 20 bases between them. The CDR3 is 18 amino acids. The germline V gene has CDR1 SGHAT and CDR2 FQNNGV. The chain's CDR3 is CASRPTLSGEANTGELFF. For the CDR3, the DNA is TGTGCCAGCAGACCAACCTTATCGGGGGAAGCGAACACCGGGGAGCTGTTTTTT.

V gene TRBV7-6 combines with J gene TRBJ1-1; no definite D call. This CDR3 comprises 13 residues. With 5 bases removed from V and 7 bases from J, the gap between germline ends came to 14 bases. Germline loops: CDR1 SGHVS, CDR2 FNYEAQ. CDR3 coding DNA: TGTGCCAGCAGCCCCACCGCGGGAAGTGAAGCTTTCTTT. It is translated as CASSPTAGSEAFF.

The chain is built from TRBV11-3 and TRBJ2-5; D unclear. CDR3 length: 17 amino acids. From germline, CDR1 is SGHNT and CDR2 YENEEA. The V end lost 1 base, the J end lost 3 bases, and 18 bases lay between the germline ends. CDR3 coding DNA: TGTGCCAGCAGCTTAGCCCCGGGCTACCTAGGCGAAGAGACCCAGTACTTC. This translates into CASSLAPGYLGEETQYF.

CDR3 bases: TGTGCCAGCAGTAACACGGATCATCAGCCCCAGCATTTT. Protein product: CASSNTDHQPQHF. This chain uses TRBV6-5 with TRBJ1-5; D remains ambiguous. Germline V gene lookup returns CDR1 MNHEY and CDR2 SVGAGI. V was cut by 5 bases and J by 5 bases, with 10 bases left in between. This CDR3 has 13 residues.

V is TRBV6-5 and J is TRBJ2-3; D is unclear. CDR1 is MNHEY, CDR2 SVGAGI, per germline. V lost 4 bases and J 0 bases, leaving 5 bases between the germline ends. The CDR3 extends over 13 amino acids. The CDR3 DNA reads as TGTGCCAGCAGTTGGGGTAGCACAGATACGCAGTATTTT. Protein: CASSWGSTDTQYF.

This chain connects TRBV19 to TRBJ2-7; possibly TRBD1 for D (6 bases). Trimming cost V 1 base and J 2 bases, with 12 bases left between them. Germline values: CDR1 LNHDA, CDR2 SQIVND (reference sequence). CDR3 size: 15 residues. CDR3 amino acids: CASSIGRGSAYEQYF. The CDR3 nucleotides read TGTGCCAGTAGTATAGGCAGGGGTTCAGCCTACGAGCAGTACTTC.

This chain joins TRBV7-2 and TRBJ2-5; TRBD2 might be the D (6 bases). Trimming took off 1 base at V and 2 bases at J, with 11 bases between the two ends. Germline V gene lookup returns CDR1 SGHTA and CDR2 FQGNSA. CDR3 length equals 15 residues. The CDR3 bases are TGTGCCAGCAGCTTAGAGGGGACTTTACAAGAGACCCAGTACTTC. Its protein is CASSLEGTLQETQYF.

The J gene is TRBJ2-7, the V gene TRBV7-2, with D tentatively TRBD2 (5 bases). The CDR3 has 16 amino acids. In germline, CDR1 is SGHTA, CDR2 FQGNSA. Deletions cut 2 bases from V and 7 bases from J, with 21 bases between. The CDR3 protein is CASSLSWRTGLLEQYF. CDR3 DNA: TGTGCCAGCAGCTTAAGTTGGAGGACCGGTCTTTTGGAGCAGTACTTC.

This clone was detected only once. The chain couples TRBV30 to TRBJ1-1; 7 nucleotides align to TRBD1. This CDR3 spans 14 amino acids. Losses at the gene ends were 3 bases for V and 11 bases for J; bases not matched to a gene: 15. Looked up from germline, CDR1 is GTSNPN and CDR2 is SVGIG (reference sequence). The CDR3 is CAWSRSYRGEVAFF. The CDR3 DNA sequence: TGTGCCTGGAGCCGGAGTTACAGGGGCGAGGTGGCTTTCTTT.

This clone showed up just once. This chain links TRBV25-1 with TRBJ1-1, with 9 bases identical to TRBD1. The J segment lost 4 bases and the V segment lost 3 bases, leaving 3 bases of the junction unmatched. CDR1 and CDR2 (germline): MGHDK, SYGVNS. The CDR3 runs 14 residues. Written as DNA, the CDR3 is TGTGCCAGCAGTGATCACAGGGGGCTCACTGAAGCTTTCTTT. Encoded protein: CASSDHRGLTEAFF.

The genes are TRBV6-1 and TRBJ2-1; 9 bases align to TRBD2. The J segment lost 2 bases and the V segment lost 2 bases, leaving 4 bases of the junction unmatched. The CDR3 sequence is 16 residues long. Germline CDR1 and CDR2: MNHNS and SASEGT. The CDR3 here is CASSEYPSGAYNEQFF. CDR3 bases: TGTGCCAGCAGTGAATATCCTAGCGGGGCCTACAATGAGCAGTTCTTC.

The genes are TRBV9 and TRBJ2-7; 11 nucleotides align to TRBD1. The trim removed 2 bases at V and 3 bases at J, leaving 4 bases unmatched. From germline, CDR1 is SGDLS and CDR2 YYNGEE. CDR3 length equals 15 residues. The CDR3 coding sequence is TGTGCCAGCAGCGTCGGACAGGGGGCCGGCTACGAGCAGTACTTC. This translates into CASSVGQGAGYEQYF.

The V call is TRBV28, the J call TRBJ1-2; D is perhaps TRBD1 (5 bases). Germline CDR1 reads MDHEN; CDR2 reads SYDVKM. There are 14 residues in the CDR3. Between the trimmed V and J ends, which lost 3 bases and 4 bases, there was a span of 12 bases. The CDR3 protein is CASSFGGAGYGYTF. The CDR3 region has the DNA TGTGCCAGCAGTTTCGGAGGGGCCGGCTATGGCTACACCTTC.

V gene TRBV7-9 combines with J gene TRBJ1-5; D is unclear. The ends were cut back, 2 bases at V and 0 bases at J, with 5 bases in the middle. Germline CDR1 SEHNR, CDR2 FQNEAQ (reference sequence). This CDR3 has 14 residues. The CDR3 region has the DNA TGTGCCAGCAGCTTAAGCTTTAGCAATCAGCCCCAGCATTTT. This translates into CASSLSFSNQPQHF.

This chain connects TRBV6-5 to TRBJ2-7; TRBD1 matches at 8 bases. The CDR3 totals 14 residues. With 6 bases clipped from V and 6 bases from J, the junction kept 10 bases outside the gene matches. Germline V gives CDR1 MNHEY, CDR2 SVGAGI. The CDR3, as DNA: TGTGCCAGCAGGACTCAGGGGGCCCCTGGCGAGCAGTACTTC. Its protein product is CASRTQGAPGEQYF.

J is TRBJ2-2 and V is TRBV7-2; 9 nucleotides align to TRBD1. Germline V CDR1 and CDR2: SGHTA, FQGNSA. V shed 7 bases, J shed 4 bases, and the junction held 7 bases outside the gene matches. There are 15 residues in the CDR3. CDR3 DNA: TGTGCCAGCACTGGGGTGACAGGGGGCACCGGGGAGCTGTTTTTT. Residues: CASTGVTGGTGELFF. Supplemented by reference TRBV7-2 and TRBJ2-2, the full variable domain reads GAGVSQSPSNKVTEKGKDVELRCDPISGHTALYWYRQSLGQGLEFLIYFQGNSAPDKSGLPSDRFSAERTGGSVSTLTIQRTQQEDSAVYLCASTGVTGGTGELFFGEGSRLTVL.

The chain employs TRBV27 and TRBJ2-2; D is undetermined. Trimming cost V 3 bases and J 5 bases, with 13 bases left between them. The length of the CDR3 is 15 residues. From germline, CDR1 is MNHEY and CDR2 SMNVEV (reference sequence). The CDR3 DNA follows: TGTGCCAGCAGTTTTTTTGGCATGAGGACCGGGGAGCTGTTTTTT. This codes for CASSFFGMRTGELFF.

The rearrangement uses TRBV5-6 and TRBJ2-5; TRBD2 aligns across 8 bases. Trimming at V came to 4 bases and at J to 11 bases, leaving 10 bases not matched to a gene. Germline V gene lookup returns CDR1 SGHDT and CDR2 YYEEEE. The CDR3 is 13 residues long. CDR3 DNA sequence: TGTGCCAGCAGCCCCGGACTAGCTCAGGGGCAGTACTTC. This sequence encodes CASSPGLAQGQYF. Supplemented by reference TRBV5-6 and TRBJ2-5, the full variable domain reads DAGVTQSPTHLIKTRGQQVTLRCSPKSGHDTVSWYQQALGQGPQFIFQYYEEEERQRGNFPDRFSGHQFPNYSSELNVNALLLGDSALYLCASSPGLAQGQYFGPGTRLLVL.

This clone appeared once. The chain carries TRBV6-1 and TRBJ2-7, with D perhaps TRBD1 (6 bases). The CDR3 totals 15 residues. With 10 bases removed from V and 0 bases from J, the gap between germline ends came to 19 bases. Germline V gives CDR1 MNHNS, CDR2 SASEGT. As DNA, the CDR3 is TGTGCCACCCGCTTTAGACAGGAAAGCTCCTACGAGCAGTACTTC. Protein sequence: CATRFRQESSYEQYF.

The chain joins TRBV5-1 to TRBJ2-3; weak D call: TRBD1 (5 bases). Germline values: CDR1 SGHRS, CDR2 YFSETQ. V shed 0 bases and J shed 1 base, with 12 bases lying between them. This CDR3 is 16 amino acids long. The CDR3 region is CASSLGWGQGTDTQYF. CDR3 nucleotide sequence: TGCGCCAGCAGCTTGGGATGGGGCCAGGGCACAGATACGCAGTATTTT. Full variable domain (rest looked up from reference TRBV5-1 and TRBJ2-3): KAGVTQTPRYLIKTRGQQVTLSCSPISGHRSVSWYQQTPGQGLQFLFEYFSETQRNKGNFPGRFSGRQFSNSRSEMNVSTLELGDSALYLCASSLGWGQGTDTQYFGPGTRLTVL.

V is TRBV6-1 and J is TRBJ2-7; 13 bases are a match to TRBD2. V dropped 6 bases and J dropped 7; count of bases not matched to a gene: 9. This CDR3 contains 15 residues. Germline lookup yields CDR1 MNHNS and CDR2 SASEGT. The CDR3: CASRNGLAGAGEQYF. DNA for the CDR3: TGTGCCAGCAGGAACGGACTAGCGGGGGCTGGGGAGCAGTACTTC.

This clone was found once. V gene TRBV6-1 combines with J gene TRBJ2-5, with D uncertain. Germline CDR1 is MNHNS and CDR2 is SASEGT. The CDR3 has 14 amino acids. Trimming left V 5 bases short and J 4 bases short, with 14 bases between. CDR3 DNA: TGTGCCAGCAGTCTACGGCCGACGGGAGAGACCCAGTACTTC. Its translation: CASSLRPTGETQYF.

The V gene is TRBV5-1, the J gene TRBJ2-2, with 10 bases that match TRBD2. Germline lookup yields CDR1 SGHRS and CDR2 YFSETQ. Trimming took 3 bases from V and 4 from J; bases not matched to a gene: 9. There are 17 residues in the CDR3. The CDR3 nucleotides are TGCGCCAGCAGCTGGATAGCGGGGGGCCTCCTCACCGGGGAGCTGTTTTTT. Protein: CASSWIAGGLLTGELFF.

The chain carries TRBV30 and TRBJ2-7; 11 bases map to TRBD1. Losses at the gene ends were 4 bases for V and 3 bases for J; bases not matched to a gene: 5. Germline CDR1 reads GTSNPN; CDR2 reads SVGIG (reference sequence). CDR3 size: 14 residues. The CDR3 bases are TGTGCCTGGAAAAGGGACAGGGGGGACTACGAGCAGTACTTC. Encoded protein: CAWKRDRGDYEQYF.